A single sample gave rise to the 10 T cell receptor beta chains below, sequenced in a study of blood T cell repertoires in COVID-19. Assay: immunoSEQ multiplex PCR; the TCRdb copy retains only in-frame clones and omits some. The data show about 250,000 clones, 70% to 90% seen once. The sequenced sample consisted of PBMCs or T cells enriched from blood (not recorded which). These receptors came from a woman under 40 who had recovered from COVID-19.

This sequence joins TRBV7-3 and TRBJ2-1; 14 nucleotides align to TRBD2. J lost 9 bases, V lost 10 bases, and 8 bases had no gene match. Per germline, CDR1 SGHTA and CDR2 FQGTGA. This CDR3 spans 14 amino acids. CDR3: CATATGLAGAEQFF. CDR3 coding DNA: TGTGCCACCGCAACGGGACTAGCGGGAGCTGAGCAGTTCTTC.

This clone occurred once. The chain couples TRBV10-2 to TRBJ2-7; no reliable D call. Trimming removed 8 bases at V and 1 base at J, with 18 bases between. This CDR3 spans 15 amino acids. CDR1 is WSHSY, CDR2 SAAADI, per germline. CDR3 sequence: CASRPLGRESYEQYF. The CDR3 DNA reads TGCGCCAGCCGACCCTTGGGCAGAGAGTCCTACGAGCAGTACTTC.

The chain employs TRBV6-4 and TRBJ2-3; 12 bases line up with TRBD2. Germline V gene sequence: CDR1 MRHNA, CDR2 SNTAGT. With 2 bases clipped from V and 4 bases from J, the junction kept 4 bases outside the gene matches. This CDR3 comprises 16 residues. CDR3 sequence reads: CASSDTRTSGADTQYF. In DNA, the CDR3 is TGTGCCAGCAGTGACACCAGGACTAGCGGGGCAGATACGCAGTATTTT.

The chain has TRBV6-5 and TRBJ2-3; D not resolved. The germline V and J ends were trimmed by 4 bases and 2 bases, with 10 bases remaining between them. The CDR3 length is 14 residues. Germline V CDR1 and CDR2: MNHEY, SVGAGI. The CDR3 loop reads CASSSRVSTDTQYF. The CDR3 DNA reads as TGTGCCAGCAGTTCCCGGGTCTCCACAGATACGCAGTATTTT.

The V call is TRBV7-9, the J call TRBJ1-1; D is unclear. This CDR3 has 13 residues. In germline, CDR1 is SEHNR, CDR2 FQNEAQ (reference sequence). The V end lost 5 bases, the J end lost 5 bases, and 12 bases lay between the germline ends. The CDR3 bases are TGTGCCAGCAGCCCTAGTGGTTCTACTGAAGCTTTCTTT. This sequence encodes CASSPSGSTEAFF.

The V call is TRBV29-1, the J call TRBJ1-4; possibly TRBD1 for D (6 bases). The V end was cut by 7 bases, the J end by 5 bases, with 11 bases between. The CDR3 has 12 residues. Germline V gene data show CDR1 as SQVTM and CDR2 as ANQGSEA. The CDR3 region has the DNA TGCAGCGCGCAGACAGGCAATGAAAAACTGTTTTTT. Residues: CSAQTGNEKLFF.

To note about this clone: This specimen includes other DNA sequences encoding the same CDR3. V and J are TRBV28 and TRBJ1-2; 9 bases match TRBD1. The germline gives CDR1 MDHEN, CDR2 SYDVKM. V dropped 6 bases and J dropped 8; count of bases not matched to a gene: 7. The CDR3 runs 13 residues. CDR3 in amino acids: CASSFNRGPGYTF. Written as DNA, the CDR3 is TGTGCCAGCAGCTTTAACAGGGGGCCCGGCTACACCTTC.

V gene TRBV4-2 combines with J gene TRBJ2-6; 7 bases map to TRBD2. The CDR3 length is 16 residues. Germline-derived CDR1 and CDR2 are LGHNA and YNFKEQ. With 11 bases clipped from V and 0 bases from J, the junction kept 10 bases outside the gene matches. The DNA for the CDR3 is TGTGCCCACACGGGGGGACGATCCTCTGGGGCCAACGTCCTGACTTTC. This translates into CAHTGGRSSGANVLTF.

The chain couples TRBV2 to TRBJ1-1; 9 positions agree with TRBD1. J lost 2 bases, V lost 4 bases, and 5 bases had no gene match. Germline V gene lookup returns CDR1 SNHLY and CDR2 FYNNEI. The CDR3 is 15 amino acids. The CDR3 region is CASSAGQGPNTEAFF. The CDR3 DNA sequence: TGTGCCAGCAGTGCGGGACAGGGACCCAACACTGAAGCTTTCTTT.

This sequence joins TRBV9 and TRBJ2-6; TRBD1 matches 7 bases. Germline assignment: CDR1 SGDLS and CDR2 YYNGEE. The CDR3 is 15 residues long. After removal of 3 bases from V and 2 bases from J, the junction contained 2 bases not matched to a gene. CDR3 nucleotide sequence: TGTGCCAGCAGCGCAGACAGGGCTGGGGCCAACGTCCTGACTTTC. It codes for CASSADRAGANVLTF.